One T cell receptor beta chain is described in this entry. CDR1 and CDR2 (germline): MNHNS, SASEGT. The CDR3 extends over 14 amino acids. The ends lost 6 bases at V and 4 bases at J; junction bases unmatched: 3. Using immunoSEQ multiplex PCR, the repertoire was profiled, and TCRdb retains in-frame clones only, with some absent. The sample contains more than 65,000 clones, roughly 95% of which appear only once. The sample originates from a study of T cell changes during pregnancy in multiple sclerosis. Sequencing was performed on peripheral blood, taken in the second trimester of pregnancy. The receptor was isolated from a female donor with multiple sclerosis, enrolled in a pregnancy study. The chain employs TRBV6-1 and TRBJ1-4; 9 positions match TRBD1. As DNA, the CDR3 is TGTGCCAGCAGGACGGACAGGGGTAATGAAAAACTGTTTTTT. As protein: CASRTDRGNEKLFF.